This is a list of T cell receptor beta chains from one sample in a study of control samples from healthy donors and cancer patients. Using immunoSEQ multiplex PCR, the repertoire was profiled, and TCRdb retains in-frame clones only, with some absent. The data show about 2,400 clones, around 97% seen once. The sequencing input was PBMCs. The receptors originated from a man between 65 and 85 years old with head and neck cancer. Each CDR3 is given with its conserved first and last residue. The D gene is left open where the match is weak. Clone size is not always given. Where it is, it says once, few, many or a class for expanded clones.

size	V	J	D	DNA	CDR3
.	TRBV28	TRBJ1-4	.	TGTGCCAGCAGTTTGGCGGGCACAACTAATGAAAAACTGTTTTTT	CASSLAGTTNEKLFF
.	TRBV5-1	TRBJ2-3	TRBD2	TGCGCCAGCAGCCCTCGGACTAGTCGAACAGATACGCAGTATTTT	CASSPRTSRTDTQYF
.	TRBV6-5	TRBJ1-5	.	TGTGCCAGTAACTCAGGGCCCGGTCAGCCCCAGCATTTT	CASNSGPGQPQHF
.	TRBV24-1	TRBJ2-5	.	TGTGCCACCAGTGATGGGCTAGTCGGGGAGACCCAGTACTTC	CATSDGLVGETQYF
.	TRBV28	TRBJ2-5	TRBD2	TGTGCCAGCAGCGCGGGGGGGTCGGTAGAGACCCAGTACTTC	CASSAGGSVETQYF
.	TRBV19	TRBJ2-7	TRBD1	TGTGCCAGTAGTCGAAAAACAGGGGGCGCAGGCTCCTACGAGCAGTACTTC	CASSRKTGGAGSYEQYF
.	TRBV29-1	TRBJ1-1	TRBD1	TGCAGCGTGACAGGGTCCACTGAAGCTTTCTTT	CSVTGSTEAFF
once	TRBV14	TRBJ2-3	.	TGTGCCAGCAGCCCGGACTTTGACACAGATACGCAGTATTTT	CASSPDFDTDTQYF
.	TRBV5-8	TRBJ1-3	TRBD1	TGTGCCAGCAGCTCTCTACAGGGGGCGATCGGCTCTGGAAACACCATATATTTT	CASSSLQGAIGSGNTIYF
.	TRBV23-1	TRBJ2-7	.	TGCGCCAGCAGTCAATCCCCGTACGGCTCCTACGAGCAGTACTTC	CASSQSPYGSYEQYF
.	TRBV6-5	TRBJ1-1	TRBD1	TGTGCCAGCAGTTATACCGGGACAGGGGGCACTGAAGCTTTCTTT	CASSYTGTGGTEAFF
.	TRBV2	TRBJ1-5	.	TGTGCCAGCACCCTGGACCGTAATCAGCCCCAGCATTTT	CASTLDRNQPQHF
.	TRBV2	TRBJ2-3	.	TGTGCCAGCAGAGTCGACAGCCTATCCACAGATACGCAGTATTTT	CASRVDSLSTDTQYF
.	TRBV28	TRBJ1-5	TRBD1	TGTGCCAGCAGACCGACAGGGAACAATCAGCCCCAGCATTTT	CASRPTGNNQPQHF
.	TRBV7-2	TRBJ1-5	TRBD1	TGTGCCAGCAGCCAGACAGGGGGCGATCAGCCCCAGCATTTT	CASSQTGGDQPQHF
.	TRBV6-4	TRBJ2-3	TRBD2	TGTGCCAGCAGTTGGAAAGGAGCGGGAGGGGGAGATACGCAGTATTTT	CASSWKGAGGGDTQYF
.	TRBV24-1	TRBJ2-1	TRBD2	TGTGCCGTGGGAGGGACTAGCGGGAGCAACTACAATGAGCAGTTCTTC	CAVGGTSGSNYNEQFF
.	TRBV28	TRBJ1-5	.	TGTGCCAGCAGTTTAGGGGGTAGCAATCAGCCCCAGCATTTT	CASSLGGSNQPQHF
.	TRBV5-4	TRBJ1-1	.	TGTGCCAGCAGCTTGTGGGGACGGAACACTGAAGCTTTCTTT	CASSLWGRNTEAFF
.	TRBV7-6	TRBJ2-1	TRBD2	TGTGCCAGCAGCCGTCGGAGCGGGGGAAGCTCCTACAATGAGCAGTTCTTC	CASSRRSGGSSYNEQFF
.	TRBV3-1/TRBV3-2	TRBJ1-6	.	TGTGCCAGCAGCCAATGGGGTAGTAATTCACCCCTCCACTTT	CASSQWGSNSPLHF
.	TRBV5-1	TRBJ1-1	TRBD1	TGCGCCAGCAGCTTGGACAGGGGAAGGACTGAAGCTTTCTTT	CASSLDRGRTEAFF
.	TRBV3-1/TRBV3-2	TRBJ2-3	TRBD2	TGTGCCAGCAGCCACGCTACTAGCGGGGGGATCACAGATACGCAGTATTTT	CASSHATSGGITDTQYF
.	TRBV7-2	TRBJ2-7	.	TGTGCCAGCAGCTTAGTAAGGGGGGGCGAGCAGTACTTC	CASSLVRGGEQYF
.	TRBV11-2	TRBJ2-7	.	TGTGCCAGCAGCTTAGAAGGGGTTATAAGCTACGAGCAGTACTTC	CASSLEGVISYEQYF
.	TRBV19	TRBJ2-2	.	TGTGCCAGTAGTGTACAGTTCGGGACCGGGGAGCTGTTTTTT	CASSVQFGTGELFF
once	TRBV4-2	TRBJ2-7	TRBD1	TGTGCCAGCAGCCAAGATGGACAGGGATACGAGCAGTACTTC	CASSQDGQGYEQYF
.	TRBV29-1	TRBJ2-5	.	TGCAGCGTTGGCCAAGAGACCCAGTACTTC	CSVGQETQYF
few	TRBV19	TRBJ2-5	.	TGTGCCAGTAGAGGACAACGGGAGACCCAGTACTTC	CASRGQRETQYF
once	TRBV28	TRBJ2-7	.	TGTGCCAGCAGTTCCTCCGGGACACCTAGAAGTTACGAGCAGTACTTC	CASSSSGTPRSYEQYF
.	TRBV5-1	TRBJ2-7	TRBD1	TGCGCCAGCAGCTCGCAGGGGACAGGGGAGGGCGAGCAGTACTTC	CASSSQGTGEGEQYF
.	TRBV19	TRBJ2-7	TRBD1	TGTGCCAGTAGTTTATCCGGGACAGGGTACGAGCAGTACTTC	CASSLSGTGYEQYF
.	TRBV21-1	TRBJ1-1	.	TGTGCCAGCAGCAAACCCACTGAAGCTTTCTTT	CASSKPTEAFF
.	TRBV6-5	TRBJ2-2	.	TGTGCCAGCACAAGGGAGAACACCGGGGAGCTGTTTTTT	CASTRENTGELFF
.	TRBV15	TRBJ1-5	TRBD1	TGTGCCACCAGCAGATGGACAGGGCGCAATCAGCCCCAGCATTTT	CATSRWTGRNQPQHF
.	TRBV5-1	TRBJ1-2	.	TGCGCCAGCAGCTTGGCCGCTGCGAACAGGGACAACTATGGCTACACCTTC	CASSLAAANRDNYGYTF
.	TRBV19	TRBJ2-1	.	TGTGCCAGTAGTATCGGGGGTCATCAGGAGCAGTTCTTC	CASSIGGHQEQFF
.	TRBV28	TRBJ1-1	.	TGTGCCAGCAGTTCCCCCGGGGGGTACACTGAAGCTTTCTTT	CASSSPGGYTEAFF
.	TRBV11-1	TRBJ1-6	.	TGTGCCAGCAGCTTTGACCTGGGTAATTCACCCCTCCACTTT	CASSFDLGNSPLHF
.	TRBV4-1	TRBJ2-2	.	TGCGCCAGCAGCTACATGGAGAACACCGGGGAGCTGTTTTTT	CASSYMENTGELFF